This T cell receptor (beta chain) was captured by sequencing in a study of cytomegalovirus exposure and HLA in healthy donors (dated by TCRdb to about 2017). In terms of the full investigation: An earlier analysis of 550 to 700 of the donors reported approximately 270 Gb of sequence data and 117 million unique TCR beta sequences from 190 million or so T cells. A handful of DR-DQ haplotypes were handled as single units for association and clustering because linkage in the cohort was strong. The study profiled the T cell repertoires of under 700 subjects by immunosequencing and related them to cytomegalovirus serostatus. Genome-wide SNP genotypes for about 65% of the 666 donors were used in a later genetic analysis, which treated that subset as a discovery cohort. An early release covering roughly 640 HLA-typed donors comprised approximately 290 gigabases of sequencing data and 85 million to 100 million unique TCR sequences. In an earlier analysis of about 590 of the donors, high-throughput TCR beta sequencing was used to judge whether each TCR beta V gene segment behaved as functional or pseudogenic. Of the approximately 400 genotyped donors, 65% to 90% were placed in the genetic ancestry cluster associated with self-reported Caucasian donors. Donor age, sex, ethnicity and CMV serostatus were compiled together with the repertoire data. In a later analysis, previously published TCR beta repertoires from several hundred donors were re-analyzed and high-resolution HLA genotyping was added so that TCR occurrence patterns could be studied. All discovery cohort repertoires had been generated on a single sequencing platform. Among some 410 genotyped donors of the cohort, an average of roughly 230,000 unique TCR beta nucleotide sequences was sequenced per donor, of which roughly 18% were non-productive. High-throughput TCR immunosequencing, statistical association of individual TCRs with disease status, and machine learning were combined to predict cytomegalovirus infection status. The study was designed to test whether signatures of past pathogen exposure could be identified by cataloging public T cell receptors. Besides the first cohort of about 730 subjects, a separate validation cohort made up of roughly 120 different subjects was used. Both class I and class II loci were covered by HLA typing, at four-digit resolution. Rather than using new phenotypic data, the later analysis identified candidate immune exposures from TCR beta sequences and from how often those sequences occurred across donors. Typing coverage differed by locus: A, B, C, DRB1 and DQB1 were typed in roughly 620-640 donors, DQA1 in about 560, DPA1 in 600 to 610, and DPB1 in 400 to 490. The study at large found these results: Specific HLA alleles were associated with over 15,000 TCR beta sequences at a false discovery rate of 0.05 in a later analysis. According to the authors, the approach could potentially be generalized to other disease states and immunological phenotypes. Roughly uniform sequencing depth across donors was assumed in presence/absence analyses, although this assumption may not hold. The sequencing pipeline was judged likely to have produced a cluster of highly shared sequence variants as a technical artifact. Compared with the approximately 600-donor mean, donors in an Asian-associated ancestry cluster had fewer N-insertions in productive TCRs, according to a later genetic analysis. Because some donors lacked HLA typing at each locus, the association tests relied only on the typed subset. A later analysis found that HLA-associated TCR beta chains were more clonally expanded and had lower generation probabilities than equally common non-associated chains. Linkage disequilibrium might explain the correlated functional status among segregating V segments, but an unknown experimental factor could not be ruled out. In this cohort, only TCR beta chains were sequenced, and detectable features were limited by the absence of alpha or paired-chain data. In a later analysis, TCR association rates were found to vary across HLA loci, with the most associated TCRs seen for DRB1 alleles and the fewest for HLA-C alleles. CMV serostatus was the only immune exposure information available for the cohort. Because counts were too low, seventeen rarely observed V segments, including chromosome 9 orphons, were left out of the earlier analysis of roughly 600 of the donors. A later analysis found that most CMV-associated TCR beta chains appeared HLA-restricted, with HLA associations seemingly driven largely by CMV exposure. A later genetic analysis associated a missense DCLRE1C variant with V-gene and J-gene trimming of TCR beta chains, and an independent cohort replicated the association. A total of 150 to 200 TCR beta chains were listed by the study as associated with cytomegalovirus. A further reported finding was that TCR beta sequences accurately predicted the HLA-A and HLA-B alleles for most subjects in the first cohort. When HLA alleles, especially DR and DQ, strongly co-occurred, TCR associations were difficult to assign to individual alleles. A few of the identified cytomegalovirus-associated TCR beta chains were confirmed in vitro to be specific for cytomegalovirus antigens. Because the 87-base-pair reads could not distinguish some IMGT-functional V segments, including TRBV6-2 and TRBV6-3, those segments were excluded. Cytomegalovirus status was reported to be diagnosed by the classifier with high specificity and sensitivity in both the original and validation cohorts. Most TCR sequences were observed very rarely across donors, whereas some public TCRs were present in many individuals. Broadly in line with IMGT annotations, most TCR beta V segments showed up in productive rearrangements about 87% or about 30% of the time in an earlier analysis of around 600 of the donors. According to a later analysis, parvovirus B19, influenza, CMV and Epstein-Barr virus appeared linked to several top co-occurrence clusters.

V is cut by 4 bases and J by 4 bases, and the space between the germline ends is 11 bases. The cysteine opens and the phenylalanine closes a CDR3 of 14 amino acids. Here the CDR3 DNA is all that survives: 42 bases in frame from base 1. CDR1 and CDR2, looked up from the germline V gene, are MNHEY and SVGAGI. This clone is a singleton in its sample. The antigen this receptor binds is unknown. Per-base quality was not reported, and no clone a single base away is much larger than it. Receptor amplification or capture employed the immunoSEQ multiplex PCR assay. The multiplex PCR relied on a mix of 60 forward primers for TCR Vbeta segments and 13 reverse primers for TCR Jbeta segments. A multiplex PCR assay on genomic DNA amplified the CDR3 region of rearranged TCR beta genes. The amplified TCR beta libraries were sequenced on the Illumina HiSeq System as 87-base-pair reads. The study's own analysis went as follows. A later analysis counted 75 million to 100 million unique TCR beta chains across the 690 or so repertoires, and roughly 10 million of these chains were shared by at least two donors. To remove PCR and sequencing errors, raw reads were error-corrected and collapsed into unique sequences using a nearest-neighbor algorithm that merged closely related sequences. V, D and J gene segments were assigned by aligning CDR3 sequences to IMGT reference sequences. Each retained sequence needed at least a six-nucleotide match to both a V gene segment and a J gene segment. A rearrangement was called productive if the CDR3 had no stop codons and remained in frame with V and J, and every other rearrangement was called non-productive. CDR3 was defined according to IMGT convention as the region running from the second conserved V-encoded cysteine to the conserved J-encoded phenylalanine. The earlier analysis of more than 450 of the donors excluded sequences that lacked an unambiguous match to a single V gene segment. An earlier analysis of a few hundred of the donors classified V segments as functional when productive rearrangements were above 56.7% and as segregating when the standard deviation between donors was above 5%. A statistical classification framework was developed to diagnose cytomegalovirus status using the catalog of TCR beta chain sequences. V and J gene assignment, in a later analysis, came from comparing TCR nucleotide sequences with IMGT/GENE-DB human TR gene sequences. A later analysis assigned CDR3 sequences and most-parsimonious VDJ recombination scenarios with the TCRdist pipeline. A later analysis defined each TCR beta chain by its CDR3 amino acid sequence plus V-gene family, and excluded reads lacking a unique V-gene family. To address suspected cross-contamination and a sequencing artifact, a later analysis removed approximately 590 highly shared, low-generation-probability nucleotide sequences. A later analysis calculated a clonal expansion index for each public chain from normalized within-repertoire ranks of inferred template counts. In a later analysis, generation probabilities were computed with a VDJ recombination model fitted to out-of-frame rearrangements, and the resulting probabilities were checked against IGoR. Hypergeometric tests were used in a later analysis to score TCR-TCR, TCR-HLA and TCR-CMV co-occurrence, with a repertoire-size bias correction applied to the TCR pairs. A later analysis estimated false discovery rates by permuting HLA or CMV assignments 20 times. In a later analysis, co-occurring TCRs were grouped with DBSCAN, and TCRdist sequence similarity was added when clustering was performed within HLA-allele-positive subsets. For co-occurrence clustering, repertoires with fewer than 30,000 or more than 120,000 public chains were excluded, along with five or six repertoires with anomalous nucleotide sharing. Not all clones reach the TCRdb copy of this immuneACCESS table, which keeps in-frame sequences only. Checked studies attribute under half of the gap to unresolved V genes and leave the rest unexplained. The V and J calls and clone size are taken from that table; D and trimming were inferred from the DNA. The sample table records around 200,000 clones; more than 65% of these occur just once. 1.5% to 2% of the sample lies in the top ten.

In total, fewer than 750 healthy bone marrow donors made up the cohort. At the time of sampling, every cohort member was nominally healthy, though immune exposures that went unrecorded were likely present. The donor tested CMV seronegative, placing the donor among the 350 or so seronegative members of the cohort. A peripheral blood sample was provided by each donor, and peripheral blood mononuclear cells were used for TCR beta sequencing. The Qiagen DNeasy Blood Extraction Kit was used to extract genomic DNA from the blood cell samples. Material for sequencing was PBMCs. The sequence links TRBV6-5 to TRBJ1-5; the D gene is perhaps TRBD1, from 6 matching bases. The sequence was collected from a man aged 50 to 60 in good health and CMV-seronegative. For the CDR3, the sequence is CASSLKDRNQPQHF. DNA sequence: TGTGCCAGCAGTTTAAAGGACAGAAATCAGCCCCAGCATTTT.